A single sample is the source of the 18 T cell receptor beta chains below, sequenced in a study of T cells after yellow fever vaccination. TCRdb fed the 5' RACE reads into MiXCR, producing one record per CDR3 protein. The sample consists of approximately 600,000 distinct CDR3 sequences, about 12% of them appearing once. The sample consisted of PBMCs, taken on the day of the yellow fever booster vaccination. These receptors all stem from a man under 40 who received the YFV17D yellow fever vaccine.

This clonotype was seen repeatedly, ten times or more. This chain links TRBV9 with TRBJ2-1, with TRBD2 matching 13 bases. The trim removed 3 bases at V and 9 bases at J, leaving 3 bases unmatched. This CDR3 region has 14 residues. Germline CDR1 is SGDLS and CDR2 is YYNGEE. CDR3 nucleotide sequence: TGTGCCAGCAGCGAGACTAGCGGGAGGTTTGAGCAGTTCTTC. It is translated as CASSETSGRFEQFF.

This clonotype was counted only a few times. The chain uses TRBV12-3 or TRBV12-4 and TRBJ1-4; 10 bases line up with TRBD1. V lost 7 bases to trimming and J lost 10 bases; unmatched junction nucleotides: 12. The CDR3 is 15 residues long. DNA of the CDR3: TGTGCCAGCACCAGACAGGGGGCGCTTCGGGGAAAACTGTTTTTT. Translated, it gives CASTRQGALRGKLFF.

A few counts support this clonotype. The chain uses TRBV3-1 and TRBJ2-3, with D perhaps TRBD1 (5 bases). The CDR3 spans 15 residues. V lost 4 bases, J lost 8 bases, and 19 bases lay in between. Germline values: CDR1 LGHDT, CDR2 YNNKEL (reference sequence). The CDR3 sequence: CASSPRGSSRGTQYF. CDR3 nucleotide sequence: TGTGCCAGCAGCCCCCGTGGTAGCAGTAGGGGTACGCAGTATTTT.

The rearrangement uses TRBV12-5 and TRBJ1-1; no reliable D call. The CDR3 runs to 11 residues. Per the germline V gene, CDR1 is LGHNT and CDR2 is FRNRAP. Trimming removed 0 bases from V and 4 bases from J, with 0 bases in between. CDR3: CASGLVTEAFF. CDR3 nucleotide sequence: TGTGCTAGTGGTTTGGTCACTGAAGCTTTCTTT.

This clonotype was counted only a few times. V and J are TRBV5-1 and TRBJ1-2, with 7 nucleotides matching TRBD1. The germline CDR1 and CDR2 sequences are SGHRS and YFSETQ. The CDR3 runs 14 residues. Germline trimming cut 4 bases from V and 4 bases from J; bases unmatched to any gene: 7. CDR3 in amino acids: CASSQGTVTYGYTF. As DNA, the CDR3 is TGCGCCAGCAGCCAGGGGACAGTCACCTATGGCTACACCTTC.

This chain joins TRBV7-6 and TRBJ2-2; perhaps D is TRBD1 or TRBD2 (5 bases each). V lost 5 bases and J 6 bases, leaving 13 bases between the germline ends. Per the germline V gene, CDR1 is SGHVS and CDR2 is FNYEAQ. The CDR3 spans 14 residues. The CDR3 DNA sequence: TGTGCCAGCAGCCCAGTGATGGGGGCCGGGGAGCTGTTTTTT. Protein: CASSPVMGAGELFF.

The J gene is TRBJ2-7, the V gene TRBV29-1; 8 bases map to TRBD1. CDR1 and CDR2 (germline): SQVTM, ANQGSEA. The ends lost 4 bases at V and 3 bases at J; junction bases unmatched: 8. The CDR3 is 14 amino acids. Here the CDR3 reads CSVGMTGTGYEQYF. CDR3 coding DNA: TGCAGCGTTGGGATGACCGGGACAGGCTACGAGCAGTACTTC.

The CDR3 protein is CASTSTGGVYEQYF. The CDR3 DNA reads TGTGCCAGTACCTCGACAGGGGGGGTCTACGAGCAGTACTTC. This chain uses TRBV19 with TRBJ2-7; TRBD1 matches 9 bases. The junction had 7 bases not matched to a gene; V was cut back by 7 bases and J by 3 bases. The CDR3 runs 14 residues. Germline V lookup: CDR1 LNHDA, CDR2 SQIVND (reference sequence). Looking up the rest from reference TRBV19 and TRBJ2-7 gives the full variable domain: DGGITQSPKYLFRKEGQNVTLSCEQNLNHDAMYWYRQDPGQGLRLIYYSQIVNDFQKGDIAEGYSVSREKKESFPLTVTSAQKNPTAFYLCASTSTGGVYEQYFGPGTRLTVT.

The rearrangement joins TRBV20-1 to TRBJ2-3, with TRBD1 identical over 9 bases. Germline CDR1 reads DFQATT; CDR2 reads SNEGSKA (reference sequence). This CDR3 spans 16 amino acids. Trimming removed 0 bases from V and 2 bases from J; junction bases left unmatched: 6. CDR3 protein: CSARDKDRGNTDTQYF. The DNA for the CDR3 is TGCAGTGCTAGAGATAAGGACAGGGGAAACACAGATACGCAGTATTTT.

Ten or more counts support this clonotype. The chain joins TRBV3-1 to TRBJ2-1; D unclear. CDR3 size: 13 residues. V was shortened by 2 bases and J by 0 bases, with 2 bases between the two germline ends. The germline gives CDR1 LGHDT, CDR2 YNNKEL (reference sequence). In DNA form, the CDR3 reads TGTGCCAGCAGCCAAAACTCCTACAATGAGCAGTTCTTC. Its protein product is CASSQNSYNEQFF.

The CDR3 DNA reads TGCAGCGCCCGAACCCAGGGAGGGCGAGCAGAGACCCAGTACTTC. Protein: CSARTQGGRAETQYF. The gene calls are TRBV29-1 and TRBJ2-5; 7 bases align to TRBD2. The CDR3 is made up of 15 amino acids. V shed 7 bases and J 4 bases; nucleotides not matched to a gene: 15. Germline values: CDR1 SQVTM, CDR2 ANQGSEA.

This chain joins TRBV19 and TRBJ1-5, with 7 bases identical to TRBD1. The CDR3 runs 15 residues. Germline loops: CDR1 LNHDA, CDR2 SQIVND (reference sequence). V trimming: 9 bases; J trimming: 0 bases; junction bases outside the gene matches: 8. CDR3 loop: CASLRTGVSNQPQHF. As DNA, the CDR3 is TGTGCCAGCCTGAGGACAGGCGTTAGCAATCAGCCCCAGCATTTT.

The genes are TRBV19 and TRBJ2-2; 11 nucleotides line up with TRBD2. V lost 7 bases to trimming and J lost 0 bases; unmatched junction nucleotides: 10. This CDR3 is built from 18 residues. Looked up from germline, CDR1 is LNHDA and CDR2 is SQIVND (reference sequence). The CDR3 sequence is CASIGRMGLAANTGELFF. Written as DNA, the CDR3 is TGTGCCAGTATAGGGAGAATGGGACTAGCGGCGAACACCGGGGAGCTGTTTTTT.

The chain couples TRBV12-3 or TRBV12-4 to TRBJ2-4; D tentatively fits TRBD1 or TRBD2 (6 bases each). Deletions cut 3 bases from V and 6 bases from J, with 9 bases between. The CDR3 totals 13 residues. CDR3 sequence: CASSFGGGNIQYF. The CDR3 DNA is TGTGCCAGCAGTTTCGGAGGGGGAAACATTCAGTACTTC.

The J gene is TRBJ2-1, the V gene TRBV20-1, with D uncertain. This CDR3 is built from 11 residues. V was trimmed by 6 bases and J by 7 bases, leaving 10 bases between them. From germline, CDR1 is DFQATT and CDR2 SNEGSKA (reference sequence). CDR3 sequence reads: CSAATKNEQFF. DNA for the CDR3: TGCAGTGCCGCAACTAAGAATGAGCAGTTCTTC.

This clonotype was seen only a few times. CDR3 region: CSTFRTRYNEQFF. The CDR3 coding sequence is TGCAGTACTTTCCGTACTCGCTACAATGAGCAGTTCTTC. The gene calls are TRBV20-1 and TRBJ2-1, with D hard to call. V gave up 8 bases and J gave up 3 bases, with 14 bases separating them. The germline CDR1 and CDR2 sequences are DFQATT and SNEGSKA (reference sequence). The CDR3 has 13 amino acids.

A few counts support this clonotype. The chain employs TRBV27 and TRBJ2-4; 7 bases fit TRBD1. In germline, CDR1 is MNHEY, CDR2 SMNVEV (reference sequence). The trim removed 5 bases at V and 4 bases at J, leaving 11 bases unmatched. CDR3 length: 16 amino acids. The CDR3 bases are TGTGCCAGCAGTCGTGGGACAGCCCCAGCAAAAAACATTCAGTACTTC. Translating gives CASSRGTAPAKNIQYF.

This clonotype has at least ten counts. The chain couples TRBV5-1 to TRBJ2-1, with 15 bases matching TRBD2. The CDR3 sequence is 14 residues long. The V gene's germline CDR1 is SGHRS and CDR2 YFSETQ. Trimming at V came to 4 bases and at J to 10 bases, leaving 3 bases not matched to a gene. The CDR3 here is CASSEGTSGREQFF. DNA of the CDR3: TGCGCCAGCAGCGAAGGGACTAGCGGGAGGGAGCAGTTCTTC.